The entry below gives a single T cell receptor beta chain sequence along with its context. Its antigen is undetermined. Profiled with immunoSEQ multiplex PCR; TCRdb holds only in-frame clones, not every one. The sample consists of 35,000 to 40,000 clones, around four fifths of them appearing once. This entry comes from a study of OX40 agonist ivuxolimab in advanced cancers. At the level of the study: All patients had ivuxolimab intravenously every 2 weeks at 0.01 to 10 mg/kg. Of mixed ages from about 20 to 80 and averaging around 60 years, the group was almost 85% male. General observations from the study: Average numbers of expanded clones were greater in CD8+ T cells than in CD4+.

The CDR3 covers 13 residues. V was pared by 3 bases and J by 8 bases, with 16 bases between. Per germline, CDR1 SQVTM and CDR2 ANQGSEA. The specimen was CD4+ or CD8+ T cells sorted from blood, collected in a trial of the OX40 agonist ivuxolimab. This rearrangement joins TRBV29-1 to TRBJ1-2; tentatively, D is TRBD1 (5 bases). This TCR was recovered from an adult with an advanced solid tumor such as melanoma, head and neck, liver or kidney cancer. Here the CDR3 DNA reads TGCAGCGTTGACAGTCAAGGGGATCGCGGCTACACCTTC. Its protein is CSVDSQGDRGYTF.